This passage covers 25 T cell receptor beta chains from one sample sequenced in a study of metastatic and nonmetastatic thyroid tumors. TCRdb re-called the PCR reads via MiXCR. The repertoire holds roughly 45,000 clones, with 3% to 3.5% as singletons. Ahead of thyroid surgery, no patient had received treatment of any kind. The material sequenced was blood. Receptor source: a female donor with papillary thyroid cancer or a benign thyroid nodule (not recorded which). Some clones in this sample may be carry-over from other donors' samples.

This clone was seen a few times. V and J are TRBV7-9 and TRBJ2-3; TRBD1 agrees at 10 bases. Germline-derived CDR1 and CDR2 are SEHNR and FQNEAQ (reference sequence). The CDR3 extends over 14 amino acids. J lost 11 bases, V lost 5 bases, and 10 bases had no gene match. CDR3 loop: CASSPPGQGWEQYF. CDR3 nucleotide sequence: TGTGCCAGCAGCCCGCCGGGACAGGGGTGGGAGCAGTATTTT.

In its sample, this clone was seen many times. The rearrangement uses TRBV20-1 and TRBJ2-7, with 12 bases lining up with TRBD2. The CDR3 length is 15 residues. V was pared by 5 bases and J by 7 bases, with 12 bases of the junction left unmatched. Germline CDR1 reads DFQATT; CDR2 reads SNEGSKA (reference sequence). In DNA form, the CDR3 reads TGCAGTGCTGGCGGCGGACTAGCGGGACGGGGTGAGCAGTACTTC. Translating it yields CSAGGGLAGRGEQYF.

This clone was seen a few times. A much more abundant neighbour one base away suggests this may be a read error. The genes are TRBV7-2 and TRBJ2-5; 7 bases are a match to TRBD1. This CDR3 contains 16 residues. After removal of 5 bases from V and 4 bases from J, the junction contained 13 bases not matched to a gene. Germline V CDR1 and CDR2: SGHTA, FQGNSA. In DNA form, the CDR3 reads TGTGCCAGCAGCACCCAGACAGGGACCTGGGGAGAGACCCAGTACTTC. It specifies CASSTQTGTWGETQYF.

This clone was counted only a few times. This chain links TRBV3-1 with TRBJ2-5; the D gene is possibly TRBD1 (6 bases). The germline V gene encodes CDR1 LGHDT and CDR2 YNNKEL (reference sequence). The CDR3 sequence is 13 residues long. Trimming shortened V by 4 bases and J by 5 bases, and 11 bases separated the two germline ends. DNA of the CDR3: TGTGCCAGCAGCCCCAGGGGTCTCGAGACCCAGTACTTC. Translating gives CASSPRGLETQYF.

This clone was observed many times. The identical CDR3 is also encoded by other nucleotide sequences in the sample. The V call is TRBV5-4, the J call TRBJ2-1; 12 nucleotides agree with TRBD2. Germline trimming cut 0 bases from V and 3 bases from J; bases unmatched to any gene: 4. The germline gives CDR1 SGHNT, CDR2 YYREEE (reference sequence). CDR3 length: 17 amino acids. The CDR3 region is CASSLEKTSGSYNEQFF. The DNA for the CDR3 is TGTGCCAGCAGCTTGGAAAAGACTAGCGGGAGCTACAATGAGCAGTTCTTC.

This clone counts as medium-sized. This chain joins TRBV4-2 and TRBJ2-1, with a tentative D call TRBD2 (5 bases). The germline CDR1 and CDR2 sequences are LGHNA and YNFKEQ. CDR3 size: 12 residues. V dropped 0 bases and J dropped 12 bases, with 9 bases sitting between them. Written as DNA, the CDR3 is TGTGCCAGCAGCCAAGAAGAGGGATGGCAGTTCTTC. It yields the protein CASSQEEGWQFF.

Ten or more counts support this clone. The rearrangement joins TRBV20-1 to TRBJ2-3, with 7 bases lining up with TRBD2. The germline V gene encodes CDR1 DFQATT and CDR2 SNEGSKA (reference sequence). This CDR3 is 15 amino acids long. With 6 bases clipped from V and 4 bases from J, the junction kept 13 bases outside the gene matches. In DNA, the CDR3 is TGCAGTGCAACCGGGGACTATGGCGCTCCAGATACGCAGTATTTT. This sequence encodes CSATGDYGAPDTQYF.

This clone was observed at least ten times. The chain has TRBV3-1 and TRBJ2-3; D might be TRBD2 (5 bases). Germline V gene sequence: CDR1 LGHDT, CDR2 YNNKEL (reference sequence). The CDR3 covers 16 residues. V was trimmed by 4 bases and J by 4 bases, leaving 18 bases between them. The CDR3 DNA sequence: TGTGCCAGCAGCCCACACTTCGGGGTTAGTCCAGATACGCAGTATTTT. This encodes CASSPHFGVSPDTQYF.

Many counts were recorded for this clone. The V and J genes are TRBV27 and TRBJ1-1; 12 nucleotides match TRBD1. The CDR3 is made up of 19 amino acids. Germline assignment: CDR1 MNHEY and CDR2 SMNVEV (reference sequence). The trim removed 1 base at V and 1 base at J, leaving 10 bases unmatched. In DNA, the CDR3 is TGTGCCAGCAGTTTATTTTCGGGACAGGGGGCGCTCGGGAACACTGAAGCTTTCTTT. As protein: CASSLFSGQGALGNTEAFF.

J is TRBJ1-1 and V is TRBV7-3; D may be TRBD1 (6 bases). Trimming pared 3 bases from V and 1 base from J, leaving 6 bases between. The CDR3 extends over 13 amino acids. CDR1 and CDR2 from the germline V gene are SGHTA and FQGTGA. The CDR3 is CASSLDRNTEAFF. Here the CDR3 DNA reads TGTGCCAGCAGCTTGGACAGGAACACTGAAGCTTTCTTT.

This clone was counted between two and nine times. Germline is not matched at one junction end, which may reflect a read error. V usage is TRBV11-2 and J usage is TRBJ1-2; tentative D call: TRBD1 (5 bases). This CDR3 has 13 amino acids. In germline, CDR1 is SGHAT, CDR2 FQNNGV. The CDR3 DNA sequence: TGTGCCGGCAGCCGGGGGATTGACTCTGGCTACACCTTC. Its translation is CAGSRGIDSGYTF.

The CDR3 bases are TGTGCCAGCAGTGAGGACATACCGAGGTATGGCTACACCTTC. This codes for CASSEDIPRYGYTF. V usage is TRBV6-1 and J usage is TRBJ1-2; the D gene is possibly TRBD1 (5 bases). Germline V gene sequence: CDR1 MNHNS, CDR2 SASEGT. The ends were cut back, 3 bases at V and 5 bases at J, with 13 bases in the middle. This CDR3 is 14 amino acids long.

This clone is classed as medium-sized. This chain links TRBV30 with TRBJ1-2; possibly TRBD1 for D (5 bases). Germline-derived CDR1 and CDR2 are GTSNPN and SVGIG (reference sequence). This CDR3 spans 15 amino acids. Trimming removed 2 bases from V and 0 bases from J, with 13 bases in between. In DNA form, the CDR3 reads TGTGCCTGGAGTCACCCGGGGGGGGCTAACTATGGCTACACCTTC. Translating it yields CAWSHPGGANYGYTF.

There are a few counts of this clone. The CDR3 DNA reads as TGTGCCAGCAACCCAGGCGGGACCGCGTCTAGGAAGCAGTACTTC. Protein product: CASNPGGTASRKQYF. The V call is TRBV28, the J call TRBJ2-7; tentative D call: TRBD2 (6 bases). The CDR3 runs to 15 residues. From germline, CDR1 is MDHEN and CDR2 SYDVKM. The V gene lost 7 bases and the J gene lost 8 bases, with 24 bases spanning the gap. Full variable domain (missing parts from reference TRBV28 and TRBJ2-7): DVKVTQSSRYLVKRTGEKVFLECVQDMDHENMFWYRQDPGLGLRLIYFSYDVKMKEKGDIPEGYSVSREKKERFSLILESASTNQTSMYLCASNPGGTASRKQYFGPGTRLTVT.

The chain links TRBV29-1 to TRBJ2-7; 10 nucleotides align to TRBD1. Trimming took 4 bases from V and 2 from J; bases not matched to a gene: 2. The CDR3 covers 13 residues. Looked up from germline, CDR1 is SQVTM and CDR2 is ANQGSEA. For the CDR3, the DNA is TGCAGCGTTGGGACAGGGGGACCCTACGAGCAGTACTTC. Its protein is CSVGTGGPYEQYF.

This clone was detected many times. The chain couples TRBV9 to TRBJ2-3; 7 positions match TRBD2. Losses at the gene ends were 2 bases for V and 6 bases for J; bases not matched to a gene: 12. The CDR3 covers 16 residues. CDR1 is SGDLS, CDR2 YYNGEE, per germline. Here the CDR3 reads CASSVTSAMQVDTQYF. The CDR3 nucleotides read TGTGCCAGCAGCGTTACTAGCGCGATGCAGGTGGATACGCAGTATTTT.

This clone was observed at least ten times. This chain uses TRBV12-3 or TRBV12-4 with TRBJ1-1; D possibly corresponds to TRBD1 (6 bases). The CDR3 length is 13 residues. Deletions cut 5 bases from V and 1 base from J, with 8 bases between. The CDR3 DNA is TGTGCCAGCAGTGTGACAGGGAACACTGAAGCTTTCTTT. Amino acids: CASSVTGNTEAFF.

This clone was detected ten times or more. The CDR3 region has the DNA TGTGCCAGCAGTTATTCTAGCGGGGGTTACAATGAGCAGTTCTTC. The encoded protein is CASSYSSGGYNEQFF. The chain carries TRBV6-1 and TRBJ2-1; TRBD2 aligns across 10 bases. The CDR3 is 15 residues long. V shed 5 bases and J 4 bases; nucleotides not matched to a gene: 5. The germline V gene has CDR1 MNHNS and CDR2 SASEGT.

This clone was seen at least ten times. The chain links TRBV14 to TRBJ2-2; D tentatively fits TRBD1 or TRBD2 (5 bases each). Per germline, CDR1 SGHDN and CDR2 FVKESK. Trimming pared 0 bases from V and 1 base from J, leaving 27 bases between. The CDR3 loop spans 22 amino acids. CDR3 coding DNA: TGTGCCAGCAGCCAAGAAAAAGAGACCGGGACCCCAGGCGCGCGGAACACCGGGGAGCTGTTTTTT. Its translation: CASSQEKETGTPGARNTGELFF. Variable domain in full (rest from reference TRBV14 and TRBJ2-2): EAGVTQFPSHSVIEKGQTVTLRCDPISGHDNLYWYRRVMGKEIKFLLHFVKESKQDESGMPNNRFLAERTGGTYSTLKVQPAELEDSGVYFCASSQEKETGTPGARNTGELFFGEGSRLTVL.

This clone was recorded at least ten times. The CDR3 protein is CASSPLLRTNEQFF. CDR3 bases: TGCGCCAGCAGCCCACTTCTACGAACCAATGAGCAGTTCTTC. The chain recombines TRBV4-1 with TRBJ2-1; D gene unclear. Trimming stripped 4 bases from V and 6 bases from J, with 13 bases between. The CDR3 has 14 amino acids. The V gene's germline CDR1 is MGHRA and CDR2 YSYEKL.

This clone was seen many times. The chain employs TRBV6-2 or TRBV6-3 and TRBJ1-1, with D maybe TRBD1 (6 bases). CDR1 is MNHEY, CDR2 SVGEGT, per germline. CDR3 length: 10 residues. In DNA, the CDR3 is TGTACAGGGCGGGACACTGAAGCTTTCTTT. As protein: CTGRDTEAFF.

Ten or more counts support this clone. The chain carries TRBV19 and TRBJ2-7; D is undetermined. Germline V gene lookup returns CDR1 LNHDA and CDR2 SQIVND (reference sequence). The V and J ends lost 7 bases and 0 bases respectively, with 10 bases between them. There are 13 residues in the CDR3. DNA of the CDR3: TGTGCCAGTAAATCAAGCAGCTCCTACGAGCAGTACTTC. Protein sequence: CASKSSSSYEQYF.

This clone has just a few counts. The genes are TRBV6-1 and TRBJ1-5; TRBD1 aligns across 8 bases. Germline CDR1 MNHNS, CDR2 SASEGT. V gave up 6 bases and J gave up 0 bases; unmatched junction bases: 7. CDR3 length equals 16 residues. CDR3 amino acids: CASRDRVGDSNQPQHF. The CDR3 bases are TGTGCCAGCAGGGACAGGGTGGGAGATAGCAATCAGCCCCAGCATTTT.

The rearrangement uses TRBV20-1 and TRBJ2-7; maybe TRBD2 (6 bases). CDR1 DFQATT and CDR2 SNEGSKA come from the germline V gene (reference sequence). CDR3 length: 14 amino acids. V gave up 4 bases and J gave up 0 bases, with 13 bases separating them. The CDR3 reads CSATISGPSYEQYF. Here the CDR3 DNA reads TGCAGTGCTACTATCAGCGGGCCCTCCTACGAGCAGTACTTC.

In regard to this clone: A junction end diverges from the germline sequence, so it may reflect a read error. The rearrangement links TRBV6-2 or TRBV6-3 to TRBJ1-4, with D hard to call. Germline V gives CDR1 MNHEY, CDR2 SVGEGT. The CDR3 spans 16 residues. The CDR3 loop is CASSYSGFGTNEELFF. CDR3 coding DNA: TGTGCCAGCAGTTACTCGGGTTTTGGAACTAATGAAGAACTGTTTTTT.